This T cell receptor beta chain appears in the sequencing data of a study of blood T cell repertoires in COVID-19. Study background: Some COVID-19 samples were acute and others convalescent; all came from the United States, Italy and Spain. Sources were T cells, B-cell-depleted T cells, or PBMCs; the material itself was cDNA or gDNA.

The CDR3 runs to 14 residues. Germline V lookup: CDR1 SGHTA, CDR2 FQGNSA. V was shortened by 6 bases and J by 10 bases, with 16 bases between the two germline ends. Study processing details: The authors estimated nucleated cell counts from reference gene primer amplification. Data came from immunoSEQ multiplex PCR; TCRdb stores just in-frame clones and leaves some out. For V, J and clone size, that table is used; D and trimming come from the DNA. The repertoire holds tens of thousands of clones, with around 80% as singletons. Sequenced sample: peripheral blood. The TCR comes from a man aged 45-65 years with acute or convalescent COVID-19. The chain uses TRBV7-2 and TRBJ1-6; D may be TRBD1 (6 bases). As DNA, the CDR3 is TGTGCCAGCAGAAAAGGGGGTCGCGAATCACCCCTCCACTTT. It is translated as CASRKGGRESPLHF.